This TCR beta chain comes out of a study of blood T cell repertoires in COVID-19. Between the trimmed V and J ends, which lost 7 bases and 6 bases, there was a span of 13 bases. Germline CDR1 reads SQVTM; CDR2 reads ANQGSEA. The CDR3 spans 11 residues. Original handling: Amplified reference gene primers provided the basis for estimating nucleated cell counts. Sequencing used immunoSEQ multiplex PCR; TCRdb keeps in-frame clones, though not all of them. The V and J calls and the clone size are those of that table, but D and trimming were determined from the DNA. Counted here are around 450,000 clones, 70% to 90% occurring once; the ten biggest clones make up under 2%.

Sequencing used PBMCs or T cells enriched from blood (not recorded which). The chain uses TRBV29-1 and TRBJ2-7, with D perhaps matching TRBD2 (6 bases). The receptor was isolated from a woman between 18 and 29 years old with acute COVID-19. CDR3 sequence reads: CSGTHGGEQYF. The CDR3 DNA sequence: TGCAGCGGGACACACGGGGGCGAGCAGTACTTC.